This section outlines one TCR beta chain sequence together with its context. Its antigen is currently unknown. Time point indicated: cycle 4 day 1 (C4D1), after 5 to 7 weeks of nivolumab. Brentuximab vedotin exposure varied among the patients, all of whom had relapsed after autologous stem cell transplantation. These data are taken from a study of PD-1 blockade in classical Hodgkin lymphoma. Study-wide results and limits: Newly diagnosed patients were said to have less baseline TCR diversity than healthy donors did. For complete responders, baseline diversity was comparable to that of newly diagnosed patients. Possible causes of repertoire differences, disease activity or prior therapy, remain undefined.

Trimming removed 6 bases at V and 1 base at J, with 15 bases between. The CDR3 spans 15 residues. Per germline, CDR1 SGHRS and CDR2 YFSETQ. TCRdb keeps only in-frame clones here, not all; method: immunoSEQ multiplex PCR. The sample gives about 24,000 clones, approximately 65% of which show up once; roughly 27% is in the top ten. The starting material was peripheral blood mononuclear cells (PBMCs), obtained before the fourth cycle of nivolumab. The genes are TRBV5-1 and TRBJ2-3, with D tentatively TRBD2 (5 bases). The TCR comes from a human donor with classical Hodgkin lymphoma. This chain's CDR3 is CASTPGNSGTDTQYF. CDR3 coding DNA: TGCGCCAGCACCCCGGGGAATAGCGGCACAGATACGCAGTATTTT.